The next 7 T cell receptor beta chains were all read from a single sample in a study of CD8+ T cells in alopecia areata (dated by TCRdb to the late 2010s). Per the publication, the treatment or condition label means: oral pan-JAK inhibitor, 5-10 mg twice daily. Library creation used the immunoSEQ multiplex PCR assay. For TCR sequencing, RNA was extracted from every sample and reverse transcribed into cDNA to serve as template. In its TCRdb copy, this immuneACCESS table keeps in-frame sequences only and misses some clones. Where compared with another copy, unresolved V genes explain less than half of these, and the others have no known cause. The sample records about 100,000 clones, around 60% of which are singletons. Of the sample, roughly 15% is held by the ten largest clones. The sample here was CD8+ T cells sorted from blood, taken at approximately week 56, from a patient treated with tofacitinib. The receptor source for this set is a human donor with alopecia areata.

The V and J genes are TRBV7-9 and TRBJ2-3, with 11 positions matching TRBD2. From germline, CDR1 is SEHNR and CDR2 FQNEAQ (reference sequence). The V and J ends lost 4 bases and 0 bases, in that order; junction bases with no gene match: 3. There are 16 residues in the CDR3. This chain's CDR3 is CASSSLAGDSTDTQYF. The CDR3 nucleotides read TGTGCCAGCAGCTCACTAGCGGGGGACAGCACAGATACGCAGTATTTT.

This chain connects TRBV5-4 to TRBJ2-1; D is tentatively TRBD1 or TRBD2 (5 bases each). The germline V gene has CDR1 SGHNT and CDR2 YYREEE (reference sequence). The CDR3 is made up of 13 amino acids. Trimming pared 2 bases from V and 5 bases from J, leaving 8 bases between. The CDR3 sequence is CASSFPGHNEQFF. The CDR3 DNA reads TGTGCCAGCAGCTTCCCGGGGCACAATGAGCAGTTCTTC.

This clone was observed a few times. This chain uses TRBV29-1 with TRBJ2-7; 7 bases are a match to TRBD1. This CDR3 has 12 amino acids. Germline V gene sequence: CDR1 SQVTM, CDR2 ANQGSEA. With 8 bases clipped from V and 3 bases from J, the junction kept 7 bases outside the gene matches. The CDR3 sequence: CSPWTGVYEQYF. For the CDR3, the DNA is TGCAGCCCCTGGACAGGCGTCTACGAGCAGTACTTC.

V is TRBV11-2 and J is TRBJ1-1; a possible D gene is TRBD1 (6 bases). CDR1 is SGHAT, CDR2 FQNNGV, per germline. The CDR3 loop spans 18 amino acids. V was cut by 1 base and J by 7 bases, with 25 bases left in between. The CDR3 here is CASSLVPGARNRSGEAFF. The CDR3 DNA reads TGTGCCAGCAGCTTAGTCCCGGGGGCGAGGAACCGTTCCGGTGAAGCTTTCTTT.

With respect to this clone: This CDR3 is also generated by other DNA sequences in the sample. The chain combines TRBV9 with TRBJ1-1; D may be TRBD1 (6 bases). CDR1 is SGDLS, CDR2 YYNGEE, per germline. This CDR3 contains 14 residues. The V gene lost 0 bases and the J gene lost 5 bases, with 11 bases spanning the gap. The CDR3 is CASSVAGGQTEAFF. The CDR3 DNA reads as TGTGCCAGCAGCGTAGCGGGGGGGCAAACTGAAGCTTTCTTT. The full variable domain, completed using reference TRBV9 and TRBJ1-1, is DSGVTQTPKHLITATGQRVTLRCSPRSGDLSVYWYQQSLDQGLQFLIQYYNGEERAKGNILERFSAQQFPDLHSELNLSSLELGDSALYFCASSVAGGQTEAFFGQGTRLTVV.

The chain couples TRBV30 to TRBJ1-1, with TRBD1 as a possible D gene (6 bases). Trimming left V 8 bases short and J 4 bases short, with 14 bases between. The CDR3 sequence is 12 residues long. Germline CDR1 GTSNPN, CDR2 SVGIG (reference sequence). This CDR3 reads CARHEGGTEAFF. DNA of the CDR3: TGTGCCCGCCATGAGGGGGGCACTGAAGCTTTCTTT. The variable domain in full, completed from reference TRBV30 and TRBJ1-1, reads SQTIHQWPATLVQPVGSPLSLECTVEGTSNPNLYWYRQAAGRGLQLLFYSVGIGQISSEVPQNLSASRPQDRQFILSSKKLLLSDSGFYLCARHEGGTEAFFGQGTRLTVV.

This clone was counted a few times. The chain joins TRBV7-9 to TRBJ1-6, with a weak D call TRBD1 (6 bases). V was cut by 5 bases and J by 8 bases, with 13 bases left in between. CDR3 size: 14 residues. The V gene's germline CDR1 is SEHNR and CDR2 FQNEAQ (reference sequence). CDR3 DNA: TGTGCCAGCAGCACCCAAGGGGGGGATTCACCCCTCCACTTT. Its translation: CASSTQGGDSPLHF.